The source of this TCR beta chain is a study of shared clonotypes between healthy human individuals. The study, taken as a whole, reports: A handful of donors held roughly 5% of naive CD4 clonotypes in common. The study sampled only blood, and tissue repertoires likely differ.

On this clone itself: Its antigen is not identified. This sample includes further DNA sequences coding for the same CDR3.

This CDR3 spans 15 amino acids. V shed 0 bases, J shed 2 bases, and the junction held 0 bases outside the gene matches. Germline loops: CDR1 SGHRS, CDR2 YFSETQ. TCRdb keeps only in-frame clones here, not all; method: immunoSEQ multiplex PCR. This table has 850,000 to 1,100,000 clones, about 80% appearing once. The sequenced material came from memory CD4+ T cells from PBMCs. Indicated subset: CD45RA-negative fraction. V is TRBV5-1 and J is TRBJ2-5, with 11 bases identical to TRBD2. The receptor was isolated from a man aged 18 to 30 in good health. Some clones in this sample may be carry-over from other donors' samples. This CDR3 is CASSLVAGGQETQYF. The DNA of the CDR3 is TGCGCCAGCAGCTTGGTAGCGGGAGGGCAAGAGACCCAGTACTTC.